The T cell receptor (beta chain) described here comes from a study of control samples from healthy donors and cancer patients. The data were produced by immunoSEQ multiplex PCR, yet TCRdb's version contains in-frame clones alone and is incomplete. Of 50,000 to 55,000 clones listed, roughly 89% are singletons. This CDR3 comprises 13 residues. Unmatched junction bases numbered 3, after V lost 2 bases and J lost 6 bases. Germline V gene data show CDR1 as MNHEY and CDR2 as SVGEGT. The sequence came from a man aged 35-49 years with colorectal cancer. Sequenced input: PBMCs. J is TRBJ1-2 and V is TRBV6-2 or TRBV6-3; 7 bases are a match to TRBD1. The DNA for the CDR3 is TGTGCCAGCAGTTACAACAGGGGAGATGGCTACACCTTC. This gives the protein CASSYNRGDGYTF.